The rows below give T cell receptor beta chains drawn from one sample of a study of graft-versus-host responses after intestinal transplantation. Libraries were prepared by immunoSEQ multiplex PCR; TCRdb keeps only in-frame clonotypes and omits some of them. The sample lists some 96,000 clones; 75% to 95% were seen once. Source: PBMCs, taken around 450 days after intestinal transplant. All receptors come from a human patient who received an intestinal transplant, so some T cells may come from the graft donor. Both conserved end residues are part of each CDR3. A D gene is named only where the DNA matches it firmly. Where a row states a size, it is once, few, many or the class of an expanded clone; other rows omit it.

J	length	size	V	D	DNA	CDR3
TRBJ1-4	13	few	TRBV14	NA	TGTGCCAGCAGCCCGGGACCCGGTGAAAAACTGTTTTTT	CASSPGPGEKLFF
TRBJ2-1	14	NA	TRBV2	NA	TGTGCCAGCAGTGATCCCGGCTCCTACAATGAGCAGTTCTTC	CASSDPGSYNEQFF
TRBJ2-7	12	NA	TRBV5-1	NA	TGCGCCAGCAGCCCCGGACCTCTAGAGCAGTACTTC	CASSPGPLEQYF
TRBJ1-6	15	NA	TRBV6-5	TRBD1	TGTGCCAGCAGTGGACAGGCAAGGCGGGGTTCACCCCTCCACTTT	CASSGQARRGSPLHF
TRBJ2-3	14	NA	TRBV21-1	NA	TGTGCCAGCAGCAAAGGGAGGTGGCGGGATACGCAGTATTTT	CASSKGRWRDTQYF
TRBJ2-7	17	NA	TRBV2	TRBD2	TGTGCCAGCAGTCCCGGACTAGCGGGGGGCGGGGCCTACGAGCAGTACTTC	CASSPGLAGGGAYEQYF
TRBJ1-6	17	NA	TRBV12-5	TRBD1	TGTGCTAGTGGTTTGCCGACAGGGGGAACCTATAATTCACCCCTCCACTTT	CASGLPTGGTYNSPLHF
TRBJ2-2	16	NA	TRBV4-2	TRBD2	TGTGCCAGCAGCCAAGTGGGGACTAGCCCCTCCGGGGAGCTGTTTTTT	CASSQVGTSPSGELFF
TRBJ1-6	16	NA	TRBV9	NA	TGTGCCAGCAGCGTAAGGGAGCTACCGTATAATTCACCCCTCCACTTT	CASSVRELPYNSPLHF
TRBJ1-5	18	once	TRBV19	TRBD1	TGTGCCAGTAGTGCGACAGGGCCATTTACCAATAGCAATCAGCCCCAGCATTTT	CASSATGPFTNSNQPQHF
TRBJ2-5	12	NA	TRBV29-1	NA	TGCAGCGTAAGGTCAGACCAAGAGACCCAGTACTTC	CSVRSDQETQYF
TRBJ2-5	15	NA	TRBV18	NA	TGTGCCAGCTCACCACTGGGCCGAGGTGGGGAGACCCAGTACTTC	CASSPLGRGGETQYF
TRBJ2-5	13	NA	TRBV25-1	NA	TGTGCCAGCAGTGTCTGGGGCCAAGAGACCCAGTACTTC	CASSVWGQETQYF
TRBJ1-2	15	NA	TRBV9	NA	TGTGCCAGCAGCGTAGCTACTCCAGGGGATGGGGGCTACACCTTC	CASSVATPGDGGYTF
TRBJ2-6	19	few	TRBV9	NA	TGTGCCAGCAGCCCCCGACAGAAGGACTGGGACTCTGGGGCCAACGTCCTGACTTTC	CASSPRQKDWDSGANVLTF
TRBJ1-5	13	NA	TRBV7-9	TRBD1	TGTGCCAGCGGGACAGATAGCAATCAGCCCCAGCATTTT	CASGTDSNQPQHF
TRBJ1-5	15	NA	TRBV27	NA	TGTGCCAGCAGTGTACAGGGAATAAGCAATCAGCCCCAGCATTTT	CASSVQGISNQPQHF
TRBJ1-2	13	NA	TRBV19	NA	TGTGCCAGTAGTATCTCAGGACGCCCTGGCTACACCTTC	CASSISGRPGYTF
TRBJ2-3	15	NA	TRBV6-4	TRBD2	TGTGCCAGCAGTGCGTCGGGGGGAAACACAGATACGCAGTATTTT	CASSASGGNTDTQYF
TRBJ1-6	12	NA	TRBV5-6	NA	TGTGCCACCCGGGGGCGGAATTCACCCCTCCACTTT	CATRGRNSPLHF